This T cell receptor beta chain was sequenced in a study of T-cell memory formation after mild COVID-19. TCRdb fed the 5' RACE reads into MiXCR, producing one record per CDR3 protein. The data contain about 49,000 distinct CDR3 sequences, 25% to 35% of them seen just once; the ten biggest clones take up around two fifths. Study-wide points: From day 15 to 85, contracting clones were balanced between CD4 and CD8, whereas later expanders leaned toward CD4+.

This clonotype came up a few times. Its antigen is unknown. CDR1 and CDR2 (germline): SGHRS, YFSETQ. The germline V and J ends were trimmed by 4 bases and 4 bases, with 24 bases remaining between them. CDR3 length equals 18 residues. This TCR was recovered from a man between 18 and 35 years old who had mild COVID-19 (a few samples of this study predate the infection). Cell type and time point are not known. The genes are TRBV5-1 and TRBJ1-5, with D tentatively TRBD1 (6 bases). What was sequenced was PBMCs or a T cell subset sorted from them (not recorded which). This CDR3 is CASSPWGPTGPGNQPQHF. Here the CDR3 DNA reads TGCGCCAGCAGCCCCTGGGGGCCGACAGGCCCGGGTAATCAGCCCCAGCATTTT. Based on the CDR3 plus reference TRBV5-1 and TRBJ1-5, the full variable domain is KAGVTQTPRYLIKTRGQQVTLSCSPISGHRSVSWYQQTPGQGLQFLFEYFSETQRNKGNFPGRFSGRQFSNSRSEMNVSTLELGDSALYLCASSPWGPTGPGNQPQHFGDGTRLSIL.